Here is one T cell receptor beta chain with its context. The antigen it binds to is not known. No base quality information exists; no much larger clone differs at one position. The data are from a study of blood T cell repertoires in COVID-19 (dated by TCRdb to about 2020). About the study as a whole: Samples covering the acute and convalescent phases of COVID-19 were provided by collaborators in the United States, Italy and Spain. The prospective study material was composed of cDNA or gDNA derived from T cells, B-cell-depleted T cells, or PBMCs. Samples came from the ongoing ImmuneRACE study (first 160 participants) plus 1,254 subjects from 6 global collaborators. Sample metadata almost always included a de-identified subject ID, COVID-19 status, age in years and sex. The repertoires were released in a freely available public database intended as a resource for research on the immune response to SARS-CoV-2. The dataset comprised deeply sampled blood TCRbeta repertoires from subjects exposed to, actively infected with, or recovered from COVID-19. Where available, HLA class I and class II types were obtained from metadata supplied by the sample provider rather than from assay-based typing.

Relative to germline, V is 0 bases shorter and J is 2 bases shorter, with 13 bases between their ends. Sequences SQVTM (CDR1) and ANQGSEA (CDR2) are obtained from the germline V gene. The cysteine opens and the phenylalanine closes a CDR3 of 15 amino acids. Here the CDR3 DNA is all that survives: 45 bases in frame from base 1. In Seattle, one collaborating source enrolled patients while the infection was active and tracked those patients longitudinally over the course of disease. The collaborating institutions used their own protocols to collect whole blood in K2EDTA tubes. For TCRbeta analysis, collaborator samples were shipped as frozen whole blood, as isolated PBMCs, or as DNA extracted from either sample type. Summary of the overall study and its limitations: How much clinical and demographic metadata was included differed by source and by participant, and the metadata was provided uncurated.

TCRbeta CDR3 regions were amplified from genomic DNA using the immunoSEQ Assay, a bias-controlled multiplex PCR. The source study handled its data this way. The number of nucleated cells in each sample was estimated from the amplification of reference gene primers within the assay. To quantify the absolute abundance of each unique TCRbeta CDR3 rearrangement, sequence reads were collapsed and filtered. For each sample, productive Simpson clonality was calculated by taking the square root of Simpson's diversity index across productive rearrangements. The clones in this table, taken by TCRdb from immuneACCESS, are in-frame only. Not every clone is retained; where verified, under half of the shortfall comes from an unresolved V gene, and the cause of the rest is unknown. The V and J calls and clone size are taken from that table; D and trimming were inferred from the DNA. Within this sample are some 300,000 clones, with nearly 90% of them counted one time only. The biggest ten clones account for about 1% of the sample.

The V gene is TRBV29-1 and the J gene is TRBJ1-1, and TRBD1 may be the D gene, going by 5 matching bases. Sample: peripheral blood. The TCR originated in a woman between 40 and 55 years old with COVID-19, enrolled during active disease. In nucleotide form, the sequence is TGCAGCGTTGAAGATCCAGGGCAGGGAAACACTGAAGCTTTCTTT. Its protein is CSVEDPGQGNTEAFF.